The 12 T cell receptor beta chains presented below share a single source sample, sequenced in a study of blood T cells in healthy people across ages. A second PCR, run for roughly 7 to 11 cycles, used a sample-barcoded 5' primer plus a J-beta primer mix. Each CDR3 protein gets one entry after TCRdb re-called the 5' RACE reads with MiXCR. The sample carries over 600,000 distinct CDR3 sequences, 56% recorded once. Sequencing input: blood. Receptors were obtained from a man aged 40-55 years in good health.

This clonotype was picked up a small number of times. The chain is built from TRBV7-9 and TRBJ2-5; 10 positions agree with TRBD1. The CDR3 sequence is 17 residues long. The germline CDR1 and CDR2 sequences are SEHNR and FQNEAQ (reference sequence). With 5 bases clipped from V and 1 base from J, the junction kept 10 bases outside the gene matches. The CDR3 region is CASSNRGGQGVQETQYF. CDR3 coding DNA: TGTGCCAGCAGCAATCGCGGTGGACAGGGGGTCCAAGAGACCCAGTACTTC.

The CDR3 DNA is TGTGCCAGTGGAATGGTTGGACTGTCCATGGGGATCAATGAGCAGTTCTTC. Translation gives CASGMVGLSMGINEQFF. The rearrangement joins TRBV19 to TRBJ2-1; possible D gene TRBD2, 5 bases. Trimming removed 8 bases at V and 6 bases at J, with 26 bases between. This CDR3 has 17 residues. Germline V gene sequence: CDR1 LNHDA, CDR2 SQIVND (reference sequence).

V and J are TRBV28 and TRBJ2-3; D gene unclear. Trimming took off 10 bases at V and 2 bases at J, with 4 bases between the two ends. The CDR3 length is 10 residues. The V gene's germline CDR1 is MDHEN and CDR2 SYDVKM. CDR3 sequence: CATFTDTQYF. The CDR3 bases are TGTGCCACCTTCACAGATACGCAGTATTTT.

CDR3 sequence reads: CASSQDVVYEQYF. The CDR3 DNA follows: TGCGCCAGCAGCCAAGATGTGGTATACGAGCAGTACTTC. This sequence joins TRBV4-3 and TRBJ2-7; D is unclear. CDR3 length: 13 residues. CDR1 LGHNA and CDR2 YSLEER come from the germline V gene. Trimming stripped 0 bases from V and 4 bases from J, with 7 bases between.

J is TRBJ2-1 and V is TRBV6-5; D gene unclear. The germline CDR1 and CDR2 sequences are MNHEY and SVGAGI. Trimming removed 5 bases from V and 7 bases from J, with 12 bases in between. The CDR3 spans 13 residues. In nucleotides, the CDR3 is TGTGCCAGCAGTCGTGTTGGCCCGAATGAGCAGTTCTTC. Protein sequence: CASSRVGPNEQFF.

This clonotype came up many times. The chain links TRBV5-4 to TRBJ2-3; D is unresolved. The germline V gene has CDR1 SGHNT and CDR2 YYREEE (reference sequence). This CDR3 has 13 amino acids. Trimming stripped 4 bases from V and 0 bases from J, with 6 bases between. CDR3 coding DNA: TGTGCCAGCAGCCTCCTTAGCACAGATACGCAGTATTTT. Translating it yields CASSLLSTDTQYF.

V and J are TRBV28 and TRBJ2-3; D not certain. Trimming stripped 7 bases from V and 7 bases from J, with 21 bases between. Germline-derived CDR1 and CDR2 are MDHEN and SYDVKM. This CDR3 has 15 residues. The CDR3 sequence is CASTSLLGDINTQYF. Here the CDR3 DNA reads TGTGCCAGCACCTCCCTCCTAGGCGACATCAATACGCAGTATTTT.

This clonotype occurred a few times. This rearrangement joins TRBV9 to TRBJ2-5; D gene uncertain. TRBJ2-7 explains the end of the DNA better; the J call may be wrong. Germline loops: CDR1 SGDLS, CDR2 YYNGEE. This CDR3 is built from 15 residues. The CDR3 sequence: CASSVGTGPQYEQYF. As DNA, the CDR3 is TGTGCCAGCAGCGTAGGAACCGGCCCCCAATACGAGCAGTACTTC.

The rearrangement links TRBV20-1 to TRBJ2-7; 7 nucleotides match TRBD1. There are 13 residues in the CDR3. The ends lost 1 base at V and 6 bases at J; junction bases unmatched: 6. Germline CDR1 reads DFQATT; CDR2 reads SNEGSKA (reference sequence). The CDR3 coding sequence is TGCAGTGCTAGAGTATCGACAGGGCGCGAGCAGTACTTC. Translation gives CSARVSTGREQYF.

V is TRBV9 and J is TRBJ2-7; 9 bases are shared with TRBD2. This CDR3 has 14 amino acids. Trimming took 4 bases from V and 6 from J; bases not matched to a gene: 8. Per the germline V gene, CDR1 is SGDLS and CDR2 is YYNGEE. The DNA for the CDR3 is TGTGCCAGCAGCCCTTCGGGACTAGCTGCCGAGCAGTACTTC. Protein sequence: CASSPSGLAAEQYF.

The V call is TRBV12-3 or TRBV12-4, the J call TRBJ1-5; TRBD1 is a possible D gene (5 bases). This CDR3 is 15 amino acids long. Between the trimmed V and J ends, which lost 1 base and 10 bases, there was a span of 17 bases. This chain's CDR3 is CASSLVGSGGQPQHF. The CDR3 nucleotides read TGTGCCAGCAGTTTAGTGGGGAGCGGGGGTCAACCCCAGCATTTT.

The V and J genes are TRBV11-3 and TRBJ2-7, with 10 bases that match TRBD2. From germline, CDR1 is SGHNT and CDR2 YENEEA. The trim removed 5 bases at V and 2 bases at J, leaving 12 bases unmatched. The CDR3 length is 17 residues. The CDR3 is CASSNLAGDDRAYEQYF. For the CDR3, the DNA is TGTGCCAGCAGCAATCTAGCGGGAGACGACAGGGCCTACGAGCAGTACTTC.